Detailed here is one T cell receptor (beta chain). What it binds is not known. The data originate from a study of cytomegalovirus exposure and HLA in healthy donors. Study-level results: As confirmed in vitro, a few CMV-associated chains were specific for CMV antigens. CMV serostatus stood as the only immune exposure information on hand. As a later analysis showed, a missense DCLRE1C variant was linked to trimming of TCR beta V- and J-genes. Equally common other TCR beta chains were less clonally expanded than HLA-associated ones, a later analysis found.

The germline gives CDR1 SNHLY, CDR2 FYNNEI. The CDR3 runs to 14 residues. The V gene lost 3 bases and the J gene lost 2 bases, with 10 bases spanning the gap. 60 Vbeta and 13 Jbeta primers were used in PCR. Measured with immunoSEQ multiplex PCR; TCRdb has only the in-frame clones, and not every one. Of about 120,000 clones in the sample, over 70% were seen once. This sequence joins TRBV2 and TRBJ2-5; no firm D call. The receptor comes from a woman younger than 30 in good health and CMV-seronegative. The sequenced material came from PBMCs. CDR3 nucleotide sequence: TGTGCCAGCAGTGATATGACAAAGCAAGAGACCCAGTACTTC. It specifies CASSDMTKQETQYF.